This note documents a single TCR beta chain sequence. This entry belongs to a study of blood T cell repertoires in COVID-19. At the level of the study: Samples representing acute and convalescent COVID-19 were sourced from the United States, Italy and Spain.

The CDR3 is 13 amino acids. Trimming removed 1 base from V and 8 bases from J, with 11 bases in between. Per the germline V gene, CDR1 is LNHDA and CDR2 is SQIVND (reference sequence). Original analysis: Estimated nucleated cell counts came from reference gene primer amplification. Profiled with immunoSEQ multiplex PCR; TCRdb holds only in-frame clones, not every one. V and J calls and clone size follow that table, whereas D and trimming were derived from the DNA. Of approximately 200,000 clones in the sample, around 88% were seen once. The TCR originated in a man between 18 and 35 years old with active or convalescent COVID-19. Sequencing was done on a sample of peripheral blood. V and J are TRBV19 and TRBJ1-2; no clear D gene. The CDR3 coding sequence is TGTGCCAGTAGTATAGCGGAGCTTGGCGGCTACACCTTC. Translated: CASSIAELGGYTF.